These 10 T cell receptor beta chains were sequenced from one sample in a study of blood T cell repertoires in COVID-19 (dated by TCRdb to about 2020). The library was obtained by the immunoSEQ multiplex PCR assay. Imported from immuneACCESS, the table was reduced by TCRdb to in-frame sequences with V and J called. These copies leave out some clones; in studies compared against another copy, an unresolved V gene accounts for under half, and the cause of the remainder is not known. The sample yields over 150,000 clones; around 80% were counted once. Around a fifth of the sample belongs to the ten largest clones. Sequenced input: PBMCs or T cells enriched from blood (not recorded which). The receptors were gathered from a woman in her seventies in a cohort exposed to, infected with or recovered from COVID-19 (not recorded which).

The V call is TRBV18, the J call TRBJ2-2, with D perhaps matching TRBD2 (6 bases). This CDR3 contains 16 residues. The germline gives CDR1 KGHSH, CDR2 LQKENI. With 4 bases removed from V and 5 bases from J, the gap between germline ends came to 17 bases. The CDR3 coding sequence is TGTGCCAGCTCACTCGCGTTGGTGGGACTGACCGGGGAGCTGTTTTTT. Translated: CASSLALVGLTGELFF.

V usage is TRBV7-9 and J usage is TRBJ2-7; 7 bases match TRBD1. CDR1 is SEHNR, CDR2 FQNEAQ, per germline (reference sequence). The CDR3 sequence is 15 residues long. V dropped 0 bases and J dropped 4; count of bases not matched to a gene: 6. CDR3 DNA sequence: TGTGCCAGCAGCTTAGCCGGGACAGAGAAGTACGAGCAGTACTTC. Translation gives CASSLAGTEKYEQYF.

J is TRBJ2-3 and V is TRBV7-8, with no clear D. V was shortened by 0 bases and J by 0 bases, with 4 bases between the two germline ends. Looked up from germline, CDR1 is SGHVS and CDR2 is FQNEAQ. CDR3 length: 14 residues. The CDR3 region has the DNA TGTGCCAGCAGCTTAGCTAGTAGCACAGATACGCAGTATTTT. This gives the protein CASSLASSTDTQYF.

This chain joins TRBV1 and TRBJ2-1; the listed D gene, TRBD2, was not tested against the DNA. TRBV1 counts as a pseudogene. CDR3 length: 16 amino acids. CDR3 in amino acids: CTSSQLREFSHNEQFF. Written as DNA, the CDR3 is TGCACCAGCAGCCAACTCCGGGAGTTCTCTCACAATGAGCAGTTCTTC.

The chain joins TRBV27 to TRBJ2-1; D may be TRBD2 (7 bases). There are 17 residues in the CDR3. Germline V CDR1 and CDR2: MNHEY, SMNVEV (reference sequence). Between the trimmed V and J ends, which lost 2 bases and 4 bases, there was a span of 18 bases. Written as DNA, the CDR3 is TGTGCCAGCAGTTTACCCACGGGGGGCCCTCCGTACAATGAGCAGTTCTTC. This codes for CASSLPTGGPPYNEQFF.

The chain links TRBV4-3 to TRBJ1-2, with 7 positions matching TRBD1. The germline V gene encodes CDR1 LGHNA and CDR2 YSLEER. There are 12 residues in the CDR3. The V and J ends lost 0 bases and 10 bases, in that order; junction bases with no gene match: 2. The CDR3: CASSQETGIYTF. CDR3 coding DNA: TGCGCCAGCAGCCAAGAGACAGGGATCTACACCTTC.

This clone has a single count. The gene calls are TRBV2 and TRBJ2-2, with TRBD2 as a possible D gene (5 bases). CDR3 length: 16 amino acids. Trimming shortened V by 4 bases and J by 6 bases, and 18 bases separated the two germline ends. CDR1 SNHLY and CDR2 FYNNEI come from the germline V gene. The CDR3 region is CASSGGWEFLSGELFF. DNA for the CDR3: TGTGCCAGCAGTGGGGGATGGGAGTTCTTGTCCGGGGAGCTGTTTTTT.

This sequence joins TRBV4-2 and TRBJ1-1; 8 nucleotides align to TRBD1. Germline-derived CDR1 and CDR2 are LGHNA and YNFKEQ. This CDR3 contains 14 residues. V lost 2 bases to trimming and J lost 4 bases; unmatched junction nucleotides: 3. For the CDR3, the DNA is TGTGCCAGCAGCCAACAAGGACAGGGCACTGAAGCTTTCTTT. Protein product: CASSQQGQGTEAFF.

The V call is TRBV2, the J call TRBJ2-2, with D unresolved. Germline V gene lookup returns CDR1 SNHLY and CDR2 FYNNEI. The CDR3 is 13 residues long. V was clipped by 2 bases and J by 6 bases, with 7 bases between them. DNA for the CDR3: TGTGCCAGCAGTGAATTCAGTCCCGGGGAGCTGTTTTTT. Amino acid sequence: CASSEFSPGELFF.

This chain uses TRBV11-3 with TRBJ1-3, with D unresolved. Germline CDR1 reads SGHNT; CDR2 reads YENEEA. V lost 3 bases, J lost 3 bases, and 9 bases lay in between. The CDR3 has 14 residues. The CDR3 nucleotides read TGTGCCAGCAGCTTGGGAGGAGATGGAAACACCATATATTTT. Protein sequence: CASSLGGDGNTIYF.